Following are 18 T cell receptor beta chains from one sample sequenced in a study of blood T cell repertoires in COVID-19. Sequencing used immunoSEQ multiplex PCR; TCRdb keeps in-frame clones, though not all of them. The sample has a few hundred thousand clones; 88% are singletons. Input material: peripheral blood. These receptors all stem from a woman in her forties or fifties with active or convalescent COVID-19.

This chain links TRBV27 with TRBJ1-6; D might be TRBD1 (6 bases). V lost 3 bases and J lost 6, with 15 bases in between. This CDR3 has 16 amino acids. Germline CDR1 reads MNHEY; CDR2 reads SMNVEV (reference sequence). CDR3 DNA sequence: TGTGCCAGCAGTTTTGGCAGGGGAACCATTAATTCACCCCTCCACTTT. Amino acids: CASSFGRGTINSPLHF.

This clone was seen only once. The chain carries TRBV2 and TRBJ2-1; 9 nucleotides align to TRBD2. The CDR3 contains 13 residues. V gave up 6 bases and J gave up 11 bases; unmatched junction bases: 8. The germline V gene encodes CDR1 SNHLY and CDR2 FYNNEI. The CDR3 reads CASRGASGTKQFF. DNA of the CDR3: TGTGCCAGCAGAGGGGCTAGCGGGACTAAGCAGTTCTTC. Filled out from reference TRBV2 and TRBJ2-1, the complete variable domain reads EPEVTQTPSHQVTQMGQEVILRCVPISNHLYFYWYRQILGQKVEFLVSFYNNEISEKSEIFDDQFSVERPDGSNFTLKIRSTKLEDSAMYFCASRGASGTKQFFGPGTRLTVL.

This clone was seen a single time. This chain links TRBV27 with TRBJ2-6; possibly TRBD1 for D (5 bases). V shed 7 bases and J shed 10 bases, with 11 bases lying between them. The CDR3 spans 12 residues. Germline CDR1 MNHEY, CDR2 SMNVEV (reference sequence). CDR3 loop: CASKKGMNVLTF. The CDR3 bases are TGTGCCAGCAAAAAGGGGATGAACGTCCTGACTTTC.

The V gene is TRBV9, the J gene TRBJ1-2; D is ambiguous. The CDR3 has 15 residues. With 2 bases removed from V and 0 bases from J, the gap between germline ends came to 11 bases. Germline V gene lookup returns CDR1 SGDLS and CDR2 YYNGEE. The CDR3 region is CASSVNRGTNYGYTF. CDR3 sequence (DNA): TGTGCCAGCAGCGTGAATCGCGGGACTAACTATGGCTACACCTTC.

This clone was seen a handful of times. The chain carries TRBV5-4 and TRBJ1-2; 11 bases align to TRBD1. Germline CDR1 is SGHNT and CDR2 is YYREEE (reference sequence). V shed 4 bases, J shed 6 bases, and the junction held 5 bases outside the gene matches. The CDR3 has 14 residues. The CDR3 DNA sequence: TGTGCCAGCAGCCCGGACAGGGGGCGGGATGGCTACACCTTC. Its translation: CASSPDRGRDGYTF. The full variable domain, in which reference TRBV5-4 and TRBJ1-2 provide the parts outside the CDR3, is ETGVTQSPTHLIKTRGQQVTLRCSSQSGHNTVSWYQQALGQGPQFIFQYYREEENGRGNFPPRFSGLQFPNYSSELNVNALELDDSALYLCASSPDRGRDGYTFGSGTRLTVV.

In its sample, this clone was seen once. The chain combines TRBV4-1 with TRBJ1-2; no definite D call. V lost 2 bases, J lost 0 bases, and 7 bases lay in between. The CDR3 is made up of 14 amino acids. Germline V gene lookup returns CDR1 MGHRA and CDR2 YSYEKL. The CDR3 protein is CASSQPRTNYGYTF. CDR3 nucleotides: TGCGCCAGCAGCCAACCGAGGACTAACTATGGCTACACCTTC.

The V and J genes are TRBV7-3 and TRBJ1-2, with TRBD1 identical over 9 bases. Germline CDR1 and CDR2: SGHTA and FQGTGA. Trimming at V came to 6 bases and at J to 7 bases, leaving 15 bases not matched to a gene. The CDR3 is 16 residues long. CDR3: CASSPPHDRGVGGYTF. CDR3 coding DNA: TGTGCCAGCAGTCCTCCGCATGACAGGGGGGTAGGTGGCTACACCTTC.

The chain employs TRBV28 and TRBJ1-5; unclear D gene. V lost 3 bases and J lost 2, with 11 bases in between. This CDR3 region has 15 residues. Per the germline V gene, CDR1 is MDHEN and CDR2 is SYDVKM. In DNA form, the CDR3 reads TGTGCCAGCAGTTTGGATAGGAGAGGCAATCAGCCCCAGCATTTT. Protein sequence: CASSLDRRGNQPQHF.

The genes are TRBV5-4 and TRBJ1-3, with TRBD1 matching 10 bases. The CDR3 is 17 residues long. J lost 1 base, V lost 5 bases, and 9 bases had no gene match. Germline-derived CDR1 and CDR2 are SGHNT and YYREEE (reference sequence). CDR3: CASSPGTGAQSGNTIYF. The CDR3 DNA is TGTGCCAGCAGTCCCGGGACAGGGGCTCAATCTGGAAACACCATATATTTT.

J is TRBJ2-3 and V is TRBV10-2; no reliable D call. V lost 9 bases and J lost 6, with 10 bases in between. This CDR3 comprises 11 residues. Germline CDR1 WSHSY, CDR2 SAAADI. Here the CDR3 DNA reads TGCGCCAGTCGTAGCTTGGATACGCAGTATTTT. It yields the protein CASRSLDTQYF.

CDR3 nucleotide sequence: TGTGCCAGCAGCCAACCCGACAGGGTTGACGAAAAACTGTTTTTT. It yields the protein CASSQPDRVDEKLFF. The chain joins TRBV4-2 to TRBJ1-4, with 7 bases that match TRBD1. Looked up from germline, CDR1 is LGHNA and CDR2 is YNFKEQ. V dropped 2 bases and J dropped 8; count of bases not matched to a gene: 8. CDR3 length: 15 amino acids.

The chain employs TRBV19 and TRBJ1-6; TRBD1 might be the D (5 bases). Looked up from germline, CDR1 is LNHDA and CDR2 is SQIVND (reference sequence). Trimming cost V 1 base and J 4 bases, with 20 bases left between them. The CDR3 runs 19 residues. Here the CDR3 DNA reads TGTGCCAGTAGTATAGTTCATGCCAGGGAAGGTTCTTATAATTCACCCCTCCACTTT. It specifies CASSIVHAREGSYNSPLHF.

The rearrangement uses TRBV24-1 and TRBJ2-3; D might be TRBD1 (6 bases). The CDR3 loop spans 16 amino acids. The V end was cut by 1 base, the J end by 5 bases, with 15 bases between. Germline V gene data show CDR1 as KGHDR and CDR2 as SFDVKD. The CDR3 is CATSDFRAGARDTQYF. The CDR3 DNA reads TGTGCCACCAGTGATTTTCGGGCAGGGGCACGAGATACGCAGTATTTT.

The V gene is TRBV4-3, the J gene TRBJ1-2; maybe TRBD1 (6 bases). Germline values: CDR1 LGHNA, CDR2 YSLEER. V lost 4 bases and J 2 bases, leaving 11 bases between the germline ends. The CDR3 loop spans 14 amino acids. The chain's CDR3 is CASSRMTGNYGYTF. The CDR3 DNA follows: TGCGCCAGCAGCCGAATGACAGGCAACTATGGCTACACCTTC.

The chain has TRBV20-1 and TRBJ2-7; no clear D gene. V was clipped by 3 bases and J by 0 bases, with 3 bases between them. The CDR3 length is 11 residues. The germline V gene encodes CDR1 DFQATT and CDR2 SNEGSKA (reference sequence). CDR3 bases: TGCAGTGCTAGTTACTCCTACGAGCAGTACTTC. It is translated as CSASYSYEQYF.

V and J are TRBV28 and TRBJ2-1; 10 bases align to TRBD1. Per germline, CDR1 MDHEN and CDR2 SYDVKM. J lost 1 base, V lost 8 bases, and 8 bases had no gene match. The CDR3 runs to 16 residues. In nucleotides, the CDR3 is TGTGCCAGCGCAGGGACAGGGGTTGGTTCCTACAATGAGCAGTTCTTC. Protein sequence: CASAGTGVGSYNEQFF.

The CDR3 sequence is CASSESQQGSAEQYF. The CDR3 coding sequence is TGTGCCAGCAGTGAATCCCAACAGGGGAGTGCCGAGCAGTACTTC. V is TRBV25-1 and J is TRBJ2-7; 7 bases are shared with TRBD1. Germline lookup yields CDR1 MGHDK and CDR2 SYGVNS. The CDR3 sequence is 15 residues long. With V trimmed by 1 base and J by 6 bases, 9 bases remained unmatched.

J is TRBJ2-3 and V is TRBV28; 8 nucleotides line up with TRBD2. Germline V CDR1 and CDR2: MDHEN, SYDVKM. The J segment lost 6 bases and the V segment lost 2 bases, leaving 4 bases of the junction unmatched. The CDR3 consists of 14 residues. In nucleotides, the CDR3 is TGTGCCAGCAGTTTAACGGGAGGGCCGGATACGCAGTATTTT. It codes for CASSLTGGPDTQYF.